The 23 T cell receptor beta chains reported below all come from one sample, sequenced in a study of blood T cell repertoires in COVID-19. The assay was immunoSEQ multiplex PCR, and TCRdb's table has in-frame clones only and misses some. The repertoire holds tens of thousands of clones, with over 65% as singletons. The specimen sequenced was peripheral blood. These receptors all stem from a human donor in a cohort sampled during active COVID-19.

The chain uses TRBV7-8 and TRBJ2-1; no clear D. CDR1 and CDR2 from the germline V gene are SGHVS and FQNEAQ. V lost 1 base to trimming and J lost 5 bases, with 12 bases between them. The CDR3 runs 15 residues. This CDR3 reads CASSLERWIHNEQFF. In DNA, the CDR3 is TGTGCCAGCAGCTTAGAGCGTTGGATCCACAATGAGCAGTTCTTC.

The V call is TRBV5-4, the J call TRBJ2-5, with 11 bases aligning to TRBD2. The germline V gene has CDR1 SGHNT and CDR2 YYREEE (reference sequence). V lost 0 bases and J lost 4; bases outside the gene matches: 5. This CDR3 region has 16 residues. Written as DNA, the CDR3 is TGTGCCAGCAGCTTGGTTGGTCTAGCGGGAGGAGAGACCCAGTACTTC. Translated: CASSLVGLAGGETQYF.

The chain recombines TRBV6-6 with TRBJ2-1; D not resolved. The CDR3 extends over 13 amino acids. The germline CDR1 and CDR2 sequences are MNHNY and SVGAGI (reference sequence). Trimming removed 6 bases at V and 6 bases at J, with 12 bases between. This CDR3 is CASRTSDRNEQFF. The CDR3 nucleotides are TGTGCCAGCAGAACCAGCGACCGCAATGAGCAGTTCTTC.

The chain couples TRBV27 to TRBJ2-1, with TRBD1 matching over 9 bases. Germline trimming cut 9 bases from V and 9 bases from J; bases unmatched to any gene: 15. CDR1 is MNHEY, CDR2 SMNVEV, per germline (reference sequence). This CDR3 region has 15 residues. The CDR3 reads CASRGIGQGKSEQFF. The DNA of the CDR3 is TGTGCCAGTCGCGGTATAGGACAGGGGAAGAGTGAGCAGTTCTTC.

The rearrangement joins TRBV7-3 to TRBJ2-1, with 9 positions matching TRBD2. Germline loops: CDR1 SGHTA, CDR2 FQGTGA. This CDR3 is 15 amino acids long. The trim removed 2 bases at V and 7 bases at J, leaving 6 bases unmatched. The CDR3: CASSLAGGPQNEQFF. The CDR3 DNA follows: TGTGCCAGCAGCTTAGCGGGAGGGCCCCAAAATGAGCAGTTCTTC.

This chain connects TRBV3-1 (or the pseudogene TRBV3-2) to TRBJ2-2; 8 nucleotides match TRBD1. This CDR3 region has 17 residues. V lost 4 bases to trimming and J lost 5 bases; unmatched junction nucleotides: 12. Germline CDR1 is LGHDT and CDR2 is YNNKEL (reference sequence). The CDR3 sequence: CASSPRGRTGITGELFF. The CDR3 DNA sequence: TGTGCCAGCAGCCCCCGGGGAAGGACAGGGATAACCGGGGAGCTGTTTTTT.

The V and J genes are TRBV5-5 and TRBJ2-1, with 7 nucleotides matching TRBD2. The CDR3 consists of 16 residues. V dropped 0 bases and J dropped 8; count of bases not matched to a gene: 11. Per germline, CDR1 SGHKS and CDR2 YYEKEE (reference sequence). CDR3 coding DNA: TGTGCCAGCAGCTTGGAAGGGACTACAATGTCGGATGAGCAGTTCTTC. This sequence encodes CASSLEGTTMSDEQFF.

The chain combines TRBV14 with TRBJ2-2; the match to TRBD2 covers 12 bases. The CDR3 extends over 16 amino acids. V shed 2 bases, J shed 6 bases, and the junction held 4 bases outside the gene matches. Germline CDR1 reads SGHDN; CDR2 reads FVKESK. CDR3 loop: CASSQPRLAGAGELFF. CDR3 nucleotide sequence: TGTGCCAGCAGCCAACCCCGACTAGCGGGAGCCGGGGAGCTGTTTTTT.

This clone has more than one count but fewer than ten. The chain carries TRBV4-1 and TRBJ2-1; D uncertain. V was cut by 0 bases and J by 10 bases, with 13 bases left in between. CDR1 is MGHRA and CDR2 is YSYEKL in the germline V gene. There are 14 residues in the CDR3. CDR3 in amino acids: CASSQEERLGEQFF. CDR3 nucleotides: TGCGCCAGCAGCCAAGAAGAGAGACTTGGGGAGCAGTTCTTC.

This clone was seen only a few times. The CDR3 DNA reads TGTGCCAGCTCACTTACAGGGATGGGGACTCAGCCCCAGCATTTT. This codes for CASSLTGMGTQPQHF. The V and J genes are TRBV18 and TRBJ1-5, with D perhaps TRBD1 (6 bases). V was trimmed by 4 bases and J by 6 bases, leaving 16 bases between them. The CDR3 contains 15 residues. Germline V gives CDR1 KGHSH, CDR2 LQKENI.

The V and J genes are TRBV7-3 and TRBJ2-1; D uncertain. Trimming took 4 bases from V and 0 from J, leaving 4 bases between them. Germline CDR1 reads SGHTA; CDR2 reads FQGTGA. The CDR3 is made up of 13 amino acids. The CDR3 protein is CASSSSSYNEQFF. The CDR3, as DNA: TGTGCCAGCAGCTCTAGCTCCTACAATGAGCAGTTCTTC.

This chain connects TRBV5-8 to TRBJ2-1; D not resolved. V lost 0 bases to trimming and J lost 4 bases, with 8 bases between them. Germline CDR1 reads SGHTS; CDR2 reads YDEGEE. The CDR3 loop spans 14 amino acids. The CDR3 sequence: CASSLEPTYNEQFF. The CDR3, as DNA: TGTGCCAGCAGCTTGGAGCCTACTTACAATGAGCAGTTCTTC. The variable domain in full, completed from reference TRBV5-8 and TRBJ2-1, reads EAGVTQSPTHLIKTRGQQATLRCSPISGHTSVYWYQQALGLGLQFLLWYDEGEERNRGNFPPRFSGRQFPNYSSELNVNALELEDSALYLCASSLEPTYNEQFFGPGTRLTVL.

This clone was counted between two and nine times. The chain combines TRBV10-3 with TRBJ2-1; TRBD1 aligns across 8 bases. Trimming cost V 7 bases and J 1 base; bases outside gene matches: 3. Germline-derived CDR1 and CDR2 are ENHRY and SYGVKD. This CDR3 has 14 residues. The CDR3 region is CAIKDRDSYNEQFF. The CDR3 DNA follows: TGTGCCATCAAGGACAGGGATTCCTACAATGAGCAGTTCTTC.

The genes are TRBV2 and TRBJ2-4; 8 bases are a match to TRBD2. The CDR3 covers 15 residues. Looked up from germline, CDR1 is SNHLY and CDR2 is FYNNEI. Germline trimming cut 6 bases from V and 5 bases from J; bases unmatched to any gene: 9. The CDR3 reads CASRGELAVQNIQYF. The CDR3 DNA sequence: TGTGCCAGCAGGGGGGAACTAGCGGTCCAAAACATTCAGTACTTC.

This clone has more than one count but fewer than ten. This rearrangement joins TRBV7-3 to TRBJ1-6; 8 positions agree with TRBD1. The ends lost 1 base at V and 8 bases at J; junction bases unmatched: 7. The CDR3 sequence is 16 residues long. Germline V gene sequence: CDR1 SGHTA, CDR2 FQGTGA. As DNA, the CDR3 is TGTGCCAGCAGCTTAAGAGGACAGGGTTCGGATTCACCCCTCCACTTT. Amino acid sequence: CASSLRGQGSDSPLHF.

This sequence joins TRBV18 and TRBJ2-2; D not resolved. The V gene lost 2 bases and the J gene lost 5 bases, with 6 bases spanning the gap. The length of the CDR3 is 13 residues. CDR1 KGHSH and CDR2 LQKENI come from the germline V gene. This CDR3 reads CASSPGPTGELFF. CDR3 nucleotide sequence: TGTGCCAGCTCACCAGGGCCAACCGGGGAGCTGTTTTTT.

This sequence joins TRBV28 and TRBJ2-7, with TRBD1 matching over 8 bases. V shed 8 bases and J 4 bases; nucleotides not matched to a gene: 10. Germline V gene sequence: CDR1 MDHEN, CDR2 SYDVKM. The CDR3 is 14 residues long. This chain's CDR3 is CASSGTGESYEQYF. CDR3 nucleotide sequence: TGTGCCAGCTCCGGGACAGGCGAGTCTTACGAGCAGTACTTC.

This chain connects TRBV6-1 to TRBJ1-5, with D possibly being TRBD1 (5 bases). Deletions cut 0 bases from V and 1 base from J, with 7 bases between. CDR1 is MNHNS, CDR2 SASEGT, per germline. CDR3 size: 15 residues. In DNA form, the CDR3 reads TGTGCCAGCAGTGAAGCGGGGGGGAGCAATCAGCCCCAGCATTTT. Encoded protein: CASSEAGGSNQPQHF.

The CDR3 reads CASSYSNLAGSQYF. In DNA form, the CDR3 reads TGTGCCAGCAGTTACTCGAATCTAGCGGGTTCTCAGTACTTC. This sequence joins TRBV6-2 or TRBV6-3 and TRBJ2-7, with 8 bases fitting TRBD2. The CDR3 loop spans 14 amino acids. V was pared by 0 bases and J by 10 bases, with 8 bases of the junction left unmatched. Germline-derived CDR1 and CDR2 are MNHEY and SVGEGT.

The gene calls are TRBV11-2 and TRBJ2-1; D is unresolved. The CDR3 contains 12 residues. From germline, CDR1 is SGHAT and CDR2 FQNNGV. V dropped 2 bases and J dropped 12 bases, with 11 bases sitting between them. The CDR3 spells CASSLRVRGQFF. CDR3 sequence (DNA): TGTGCCAGCAGCTTACGAGTAAGAGGGCAGTTCTTC.

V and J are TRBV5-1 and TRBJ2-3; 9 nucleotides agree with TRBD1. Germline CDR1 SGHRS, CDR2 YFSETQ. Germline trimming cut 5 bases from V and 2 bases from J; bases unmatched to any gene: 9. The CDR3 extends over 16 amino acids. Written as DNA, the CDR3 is TGCGCCAGCAGTCAGGGGACAGGGAAACTCACAGATACGCAGTATTTT. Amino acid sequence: CASSQGTGKLTDTQYF.

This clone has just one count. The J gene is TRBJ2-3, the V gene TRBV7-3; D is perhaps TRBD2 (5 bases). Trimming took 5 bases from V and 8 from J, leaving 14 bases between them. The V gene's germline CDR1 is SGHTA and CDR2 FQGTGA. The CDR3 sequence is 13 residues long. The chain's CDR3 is CASSLRSAGTQYF. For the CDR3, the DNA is TGTGCCAGCAGCCTAAGGAGCGCGGGTACGCAGTATTTT.

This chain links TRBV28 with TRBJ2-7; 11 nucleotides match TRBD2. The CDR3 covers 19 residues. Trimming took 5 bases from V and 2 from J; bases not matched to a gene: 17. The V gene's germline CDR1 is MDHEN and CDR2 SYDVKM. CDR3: CASSPIAGGPYKSPYEQYF. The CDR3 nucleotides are TGTGCCAGCAGTCCCATAGCGGGAGGGCCCTATAAATCCCCCTACGAGCAGTACTTC.